The present entry profiles one TCR beta chain with its context. This sample is drawn from a study of T cells in Graves' hyperthyroidism and ophthalmopathy. On the study more broadly: The initial diagnosis was the point when peripheral blood was collected, ahead of any treatment.

CDR1 is SGHRS, CDR2 YFSETQ, per germline. The CDR3 totals 14 residues. With 4 bases removed from V and 3 bases from J, the gap between germline ends came to 11 bases. Amplification targeted TCR beta CDR3 regions from RNA transcripts. A first-round RT-PCR of the TCR CDR3 used the HTBI primer set. Using its own MiXCR run on the multiplex PCR reads, TCRdb lists one record per CDR3 protein. The sample lists some 600,000 distinct CDR3 sequences; about 14% were seen once. Sample: blood. The TCR originated in a woman aged 25 to 39 with Graves' hyperthyroidism that later progressed to Graves' ophthalmopathy. J is TRBJ2-1 and V is TRBV5-1; D is ambiguous. CDR3 residues: CASSPNGYYNEQFF. The CDR3 nucleotides read TGCGCCAGCAGCCCCAACGGGTACTACAATGAGCAGTTCTTC. Together with reference TRBV5-1 and TRBJ2-1, the CDR3 gives the full variable domain: KAGVTQTPRYLIKTRGQQVTLSCSPISGHRSVSWYQQTPGQGLQFLFEYFSETQRNKGNFPGRFSGRQFSNSRSEMNVSTLELGDSALYLCASSPNGYYNEQFFGPGTRLTVL.